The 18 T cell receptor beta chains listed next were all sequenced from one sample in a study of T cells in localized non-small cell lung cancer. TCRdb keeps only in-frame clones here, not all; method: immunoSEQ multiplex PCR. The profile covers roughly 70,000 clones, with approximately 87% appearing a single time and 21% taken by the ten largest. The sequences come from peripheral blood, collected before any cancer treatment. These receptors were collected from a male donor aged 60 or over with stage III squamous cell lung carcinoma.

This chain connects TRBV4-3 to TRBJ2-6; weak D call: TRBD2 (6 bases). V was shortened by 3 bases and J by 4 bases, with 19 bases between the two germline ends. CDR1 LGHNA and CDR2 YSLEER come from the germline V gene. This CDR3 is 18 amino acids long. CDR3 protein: CASSQSGSPLSGANVLTF. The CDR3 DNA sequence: TGCGCCAGCAGCCAGTCCGGGAGCCCCCTTTCCGGGGCCAACGTCCTGACTTTC.

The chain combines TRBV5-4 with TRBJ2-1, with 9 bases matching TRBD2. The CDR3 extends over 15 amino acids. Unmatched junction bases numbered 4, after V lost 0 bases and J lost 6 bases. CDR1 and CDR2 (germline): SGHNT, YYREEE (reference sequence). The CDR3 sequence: CASSLDTRGGNEQFF. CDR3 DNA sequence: TGTGCCAGCAGCTTGGATACGCGGGGGGGCAATGAGCAGTTCTTC.

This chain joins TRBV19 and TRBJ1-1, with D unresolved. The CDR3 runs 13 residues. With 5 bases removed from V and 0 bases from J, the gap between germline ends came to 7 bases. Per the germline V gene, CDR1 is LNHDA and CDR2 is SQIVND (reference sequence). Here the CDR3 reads CASSPQMNTEAFF. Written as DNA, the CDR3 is TGTGCCAGTAGTCCCCAGATGAACACTGAAGCTTTCTTT.

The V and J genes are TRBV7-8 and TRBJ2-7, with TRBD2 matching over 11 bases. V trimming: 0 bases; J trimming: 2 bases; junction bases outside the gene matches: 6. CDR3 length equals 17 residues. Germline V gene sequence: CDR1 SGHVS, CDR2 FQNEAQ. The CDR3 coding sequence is TGTGCCAGCAGCTTAGCGGGGGGACTAGCGGTTCCCTACGAGCAGTACTTC. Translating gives CASSLAGGLAVPYEQYF.

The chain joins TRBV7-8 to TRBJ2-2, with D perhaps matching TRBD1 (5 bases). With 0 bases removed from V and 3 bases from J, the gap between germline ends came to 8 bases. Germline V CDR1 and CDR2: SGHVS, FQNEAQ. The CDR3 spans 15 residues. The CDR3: CASSLAGLYTGELFF. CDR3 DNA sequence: TGTGCCAGCAGCTTAGCGGGGCTGTACACCGGGGAGCTGTTTTTT.

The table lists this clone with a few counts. The CDR3 loop is CASSLGPGWTSGANVLTF. CDR3 bases: TGCGCCAGCAGCTTGGGTCCAGGGTGGACCTCTGGGGCCAACGTCCTGACTTTC. This sequence joins TRBV5-1 and TRBJ2-6; D may be TRBD1 (5 bases). Per germline, CDR1 SGHRS and CDR2 YFSETQ. The CDR3 runs to 18 residues. V was clipped by 0 bases and J by 0 bases, with 13 bases between them. The full variable domain, rest sourced from reference TRBV5-1 and TRBJ2-6, is KAGVTQTPRYLIKTRGQQVTLSCSPISGHRSVSWYQQTPGQGLQFLFEYFSETQRNKGNFPGRFSGRQFSNSRSEMNVSTLELGDSALYLCASSLGPGWTSGANVLTFGAGSRLTVL.

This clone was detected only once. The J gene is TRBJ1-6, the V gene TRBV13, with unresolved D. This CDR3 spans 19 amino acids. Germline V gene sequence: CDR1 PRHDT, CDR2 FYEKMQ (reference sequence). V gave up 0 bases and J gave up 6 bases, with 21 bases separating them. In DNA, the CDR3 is TGTGCCAGCAGCTTAGGCCGTATCGGCGGTTCGGTATCTAATTCACCCCTCCACTTT. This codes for CASSLGRIGGSVSNSPLHF.

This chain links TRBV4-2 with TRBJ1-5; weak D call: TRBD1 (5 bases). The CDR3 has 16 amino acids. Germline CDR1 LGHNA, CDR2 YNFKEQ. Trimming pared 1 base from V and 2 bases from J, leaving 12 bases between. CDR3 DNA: TGTGCCAGCAGCCAAGGGTCTGGGGGGGGCAATCAGCCCCAGCATTTT. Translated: CASSQGSGGGNQPQHF.

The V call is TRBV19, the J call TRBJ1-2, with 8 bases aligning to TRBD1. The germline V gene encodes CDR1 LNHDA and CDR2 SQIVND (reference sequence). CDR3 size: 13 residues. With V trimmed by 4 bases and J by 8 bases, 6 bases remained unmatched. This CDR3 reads CASSTRTGWGYTF. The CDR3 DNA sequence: TGTGCCAGTAGTACCAGGACAGGGTGGGGCTACACCTTC.

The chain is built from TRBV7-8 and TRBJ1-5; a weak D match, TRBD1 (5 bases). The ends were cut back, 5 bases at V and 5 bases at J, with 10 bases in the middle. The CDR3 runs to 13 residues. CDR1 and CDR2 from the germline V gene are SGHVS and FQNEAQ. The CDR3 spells CASSLGGDQPQHF. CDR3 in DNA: TGTGCCAGCAGCCTCGGGGGAGATCAGCCCCAGCATTTT.

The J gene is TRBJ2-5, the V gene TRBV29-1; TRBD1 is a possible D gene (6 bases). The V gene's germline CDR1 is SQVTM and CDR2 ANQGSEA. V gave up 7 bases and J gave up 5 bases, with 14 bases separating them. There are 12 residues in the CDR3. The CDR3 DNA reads TGCAGCGGGGGGAAGCAGGGGGAGACCCAGTACTTC. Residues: CSGGKQGETQYF. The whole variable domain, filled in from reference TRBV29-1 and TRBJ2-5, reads SAVISQKPSRDICQRGTSLTIQCQVDSQVTMMFWYRQQPGQSLTLIATANQGSEATYESGFVIDKFPISRPNLTFSTLTVSNMSPEDSSIYLCSGGKQGETQYFGPGTRLLVL.

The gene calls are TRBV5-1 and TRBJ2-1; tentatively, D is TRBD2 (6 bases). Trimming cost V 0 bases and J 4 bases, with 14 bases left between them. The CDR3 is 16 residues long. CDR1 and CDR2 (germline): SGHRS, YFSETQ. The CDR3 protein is CASSLVGGRNYNEQFF. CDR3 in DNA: TGCGCCAGCAGCTTGGTCGGGGGACGGAATTACAATGAGCAGTTCTTC.

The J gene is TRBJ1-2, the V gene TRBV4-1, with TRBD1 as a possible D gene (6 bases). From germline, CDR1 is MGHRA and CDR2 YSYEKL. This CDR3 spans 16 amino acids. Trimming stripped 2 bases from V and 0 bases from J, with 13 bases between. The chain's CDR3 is CASSQPRRGSNYGYTF. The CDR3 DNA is TGCGCCAGCAGCCAACCCCGGAGGGGGTCTAACTATGGCTACACCTTC.

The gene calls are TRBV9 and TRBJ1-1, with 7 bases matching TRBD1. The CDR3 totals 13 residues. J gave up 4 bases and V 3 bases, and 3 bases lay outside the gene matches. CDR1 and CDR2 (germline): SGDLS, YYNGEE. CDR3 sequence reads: CASSARDSTEAFF. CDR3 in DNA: TGTGCCAGCAGCGCCCGGGACAGCACTGAAGCTTTCTTT.

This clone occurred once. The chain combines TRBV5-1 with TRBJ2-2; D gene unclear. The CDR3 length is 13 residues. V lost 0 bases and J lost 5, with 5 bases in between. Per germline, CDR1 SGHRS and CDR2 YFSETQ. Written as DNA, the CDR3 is TGCGCCAGCAGCTTGGAAACTACCGGGGAGCTGTTTTTT. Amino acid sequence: CASSLETTGELFF. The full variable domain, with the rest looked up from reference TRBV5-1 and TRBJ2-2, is KAGVTQTPRYLIKTRGQQVTLSCSPISGHRSVSWYQQTPGQGLQFLFEYFSETQRNKGNFPGRFSGRQFSNSRSEMNVSTLELGDSALYLCASSLETTGELFFGEGSRLTVL.

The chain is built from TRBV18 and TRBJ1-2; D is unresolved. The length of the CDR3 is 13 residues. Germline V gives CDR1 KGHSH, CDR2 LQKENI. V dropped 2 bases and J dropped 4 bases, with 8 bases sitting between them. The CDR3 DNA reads TGTGCCAGCTCACCAGACGGCTCCTATGGCTACACCTTC. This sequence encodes CASSPDGSYGYTF.

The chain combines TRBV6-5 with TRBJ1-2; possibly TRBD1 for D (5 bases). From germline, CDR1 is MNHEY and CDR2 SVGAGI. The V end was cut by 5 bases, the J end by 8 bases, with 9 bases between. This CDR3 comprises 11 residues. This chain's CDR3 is CASSPGRGYTF. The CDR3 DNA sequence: TGTGCCAGCAGTCCAGGGCGAGGCTACACCTTC.

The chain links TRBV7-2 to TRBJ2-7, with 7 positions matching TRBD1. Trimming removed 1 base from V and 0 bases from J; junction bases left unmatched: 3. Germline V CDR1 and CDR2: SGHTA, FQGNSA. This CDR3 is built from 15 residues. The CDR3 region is CASSLEWDSSYEQYF. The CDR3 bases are TGTGCCAGCAGCTTAGAATGGGACAGCTCCTACGAGCAGTACTTC.